This T cell receptor (beta chain) was found in a study of prognosis after radiotherapy for stage I lung cancer. The study amplified the TCR beta CDR3 region from genomic DNA. This amplification was carried out by two rounds of multiplex PCR. Primers were specific to each TRBV and TRBJ gene in first-round PCR. TCRdb re-analysed the multiplex PCR reads in MiXCR, keeping a single row per CDR3 protein. The data show 50,000 or so distinct CDR3 sequences, with about a third seen just once and 9.2% held by the top ten. In germline, CDR1 is ENHRY, CDR2 SYGVKD. CDR3 size: 13 residues. Study conclusions and caveats: Unique TCR clone counts dropped after stereotactic body radiation therapy, from a median of around 10,000 to 6,500.

This clonotype was found a few times. Its matching antigen is unknown. A read error is possible here, since a much larger clone lies one base away. The sample was PBMCs, taken before or after stereotactic body radiation therapy (not recorded which). This TCR derives from a donor aged 50 or older with non-small cell lung cancer. V and J are TRBV10-3 and TRBJ1-5; unclear D gene. In DNA form, the CDR3 reads TGTGCCATCAGTGAGGGGAGCAATCAGCACCAGCATTTT. It encodes CAISEGSNQHQHF.